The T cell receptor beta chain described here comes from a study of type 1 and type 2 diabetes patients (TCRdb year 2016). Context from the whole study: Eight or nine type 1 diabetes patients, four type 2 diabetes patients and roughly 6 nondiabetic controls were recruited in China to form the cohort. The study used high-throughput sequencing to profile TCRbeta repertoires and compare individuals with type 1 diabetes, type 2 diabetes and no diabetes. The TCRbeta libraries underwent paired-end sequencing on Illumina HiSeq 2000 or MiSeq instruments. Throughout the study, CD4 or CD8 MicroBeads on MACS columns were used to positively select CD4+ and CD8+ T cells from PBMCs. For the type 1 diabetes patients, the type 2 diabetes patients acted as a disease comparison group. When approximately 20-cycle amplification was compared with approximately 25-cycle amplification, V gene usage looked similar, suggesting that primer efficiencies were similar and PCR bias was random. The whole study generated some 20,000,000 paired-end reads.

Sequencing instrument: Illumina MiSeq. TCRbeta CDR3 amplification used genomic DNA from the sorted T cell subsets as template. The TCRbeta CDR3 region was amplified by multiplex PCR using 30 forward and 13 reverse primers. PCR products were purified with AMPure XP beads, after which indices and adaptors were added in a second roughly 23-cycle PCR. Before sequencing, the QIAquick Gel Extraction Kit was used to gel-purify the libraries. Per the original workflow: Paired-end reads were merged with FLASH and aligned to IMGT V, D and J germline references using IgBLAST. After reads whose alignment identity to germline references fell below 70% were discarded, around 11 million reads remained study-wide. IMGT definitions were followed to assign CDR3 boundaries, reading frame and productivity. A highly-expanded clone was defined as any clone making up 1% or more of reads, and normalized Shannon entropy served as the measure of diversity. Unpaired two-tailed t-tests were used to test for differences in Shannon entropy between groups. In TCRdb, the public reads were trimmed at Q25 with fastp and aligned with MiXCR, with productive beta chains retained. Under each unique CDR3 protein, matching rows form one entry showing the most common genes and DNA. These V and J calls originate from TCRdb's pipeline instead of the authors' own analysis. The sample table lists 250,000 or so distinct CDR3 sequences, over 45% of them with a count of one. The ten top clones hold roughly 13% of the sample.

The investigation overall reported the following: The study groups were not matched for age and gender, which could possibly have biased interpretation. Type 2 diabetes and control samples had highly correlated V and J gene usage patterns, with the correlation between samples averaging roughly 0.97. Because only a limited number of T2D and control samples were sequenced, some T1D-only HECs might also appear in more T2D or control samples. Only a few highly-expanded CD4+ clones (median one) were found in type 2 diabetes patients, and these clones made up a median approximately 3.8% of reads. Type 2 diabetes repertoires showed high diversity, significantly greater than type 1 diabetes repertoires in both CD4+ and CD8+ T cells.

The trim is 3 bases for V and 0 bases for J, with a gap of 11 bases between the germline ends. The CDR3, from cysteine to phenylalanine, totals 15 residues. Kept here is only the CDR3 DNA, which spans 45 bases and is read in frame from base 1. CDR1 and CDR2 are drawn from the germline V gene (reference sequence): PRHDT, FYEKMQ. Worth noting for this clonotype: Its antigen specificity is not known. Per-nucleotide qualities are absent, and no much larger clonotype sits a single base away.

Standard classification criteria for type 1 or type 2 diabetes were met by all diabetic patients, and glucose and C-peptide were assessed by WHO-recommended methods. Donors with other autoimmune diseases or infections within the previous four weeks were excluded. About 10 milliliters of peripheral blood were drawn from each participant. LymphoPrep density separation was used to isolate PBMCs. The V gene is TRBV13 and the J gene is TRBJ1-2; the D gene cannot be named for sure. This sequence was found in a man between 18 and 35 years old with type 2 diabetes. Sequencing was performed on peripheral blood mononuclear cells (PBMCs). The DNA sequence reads TGTGCCAGCAGCTTGCTTCTCTCGGCTAACTATGGCTACACCTTC. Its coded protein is CASSLLLSANYGYTF. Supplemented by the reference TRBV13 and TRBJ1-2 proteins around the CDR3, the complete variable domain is AAGVIQSPRHLIKEKRETATLKCYPIPRHDTVYWYQQGPGQDPQFLISFYEKMQSDKGSIPDRFSAQQFSDYHSELNMSSLELGDSALYFCASSLLLSANYGYTFGSGTRLTVV.